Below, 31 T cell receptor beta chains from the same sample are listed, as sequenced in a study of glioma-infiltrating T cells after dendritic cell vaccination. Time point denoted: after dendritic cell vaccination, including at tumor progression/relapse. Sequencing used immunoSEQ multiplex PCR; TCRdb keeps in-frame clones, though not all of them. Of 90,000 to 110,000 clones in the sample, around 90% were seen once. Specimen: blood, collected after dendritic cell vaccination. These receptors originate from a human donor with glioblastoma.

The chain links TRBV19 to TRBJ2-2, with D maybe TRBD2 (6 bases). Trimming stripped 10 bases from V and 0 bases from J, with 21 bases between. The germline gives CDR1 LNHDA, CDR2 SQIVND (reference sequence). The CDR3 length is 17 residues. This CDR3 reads CATRPPIGGANTGELFF. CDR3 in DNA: TGTGCCACTCGCCCCCCCATAGGCGGGGCGAACACCGGGGAGCTGTTTTTT.

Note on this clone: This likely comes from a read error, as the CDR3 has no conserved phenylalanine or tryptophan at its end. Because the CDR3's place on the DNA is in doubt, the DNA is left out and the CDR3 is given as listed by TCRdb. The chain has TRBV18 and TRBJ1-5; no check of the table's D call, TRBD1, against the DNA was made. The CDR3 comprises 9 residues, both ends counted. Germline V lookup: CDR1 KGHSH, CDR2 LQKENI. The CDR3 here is CASRTGGIR.

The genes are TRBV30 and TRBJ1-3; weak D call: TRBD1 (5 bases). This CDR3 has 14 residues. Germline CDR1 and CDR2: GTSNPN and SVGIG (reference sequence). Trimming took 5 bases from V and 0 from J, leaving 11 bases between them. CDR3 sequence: CAWGTAYSGNTIYF. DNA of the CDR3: TGTGCCTGGGGGACTGCCTACTCTGGAAACACCATATATTTT.

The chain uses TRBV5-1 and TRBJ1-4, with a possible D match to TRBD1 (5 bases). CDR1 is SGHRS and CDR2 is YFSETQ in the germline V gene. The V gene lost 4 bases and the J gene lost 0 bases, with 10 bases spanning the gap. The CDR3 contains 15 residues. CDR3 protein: CASSPTAATNEKLFF. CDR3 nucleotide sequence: TGCGCCAGCAGCCCGACAGCTGCAACTAATGAAAAACTGTTTTTT.

CDR3 sequence reads: CASSQGAVRSGGATDTQYF. The CDR3 DNA follows: TGTGCCAGCAGCCAAGGGGCGGTTAGGAGCGGGGGGGCCACAGATACGCAGTATTTT. The chain joins TRBV4-2 to TRBJ2-3; TRBD2 matches at 10 bases. V dropped 1 base and J dropped 2; count of bases not matched to a gene: 12. The CDR3 extends over 19 amino acids. Per the germline V gene, CDR1 is LGHNA and CDR2 is YNFKEQ.

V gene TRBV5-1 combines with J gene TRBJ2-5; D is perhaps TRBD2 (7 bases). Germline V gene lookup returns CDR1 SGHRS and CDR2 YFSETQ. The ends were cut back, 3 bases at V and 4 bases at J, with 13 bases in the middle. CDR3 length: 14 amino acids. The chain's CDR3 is CASSSSGGAETQYF. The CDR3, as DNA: TGCGCCAGCAGCTCCTCGGGGGGCGCAGAGACCCAGTACTTC.

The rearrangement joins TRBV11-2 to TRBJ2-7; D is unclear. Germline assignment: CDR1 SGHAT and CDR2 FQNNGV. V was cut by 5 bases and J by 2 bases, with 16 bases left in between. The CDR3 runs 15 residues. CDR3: CASSPLRVHAYEQYF. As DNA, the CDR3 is TGTGCCAGCAGCCCTCTCCGGGTGCATGCCTACGAGCAGTACTTC.

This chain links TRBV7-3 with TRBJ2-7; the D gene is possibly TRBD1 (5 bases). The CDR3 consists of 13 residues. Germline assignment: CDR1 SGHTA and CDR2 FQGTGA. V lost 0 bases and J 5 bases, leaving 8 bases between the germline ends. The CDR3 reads CASSLTWGNEQYF. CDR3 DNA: TGTGCCAGCAGCTTAACCTGGGGCAACGAGCAGTACTTC.

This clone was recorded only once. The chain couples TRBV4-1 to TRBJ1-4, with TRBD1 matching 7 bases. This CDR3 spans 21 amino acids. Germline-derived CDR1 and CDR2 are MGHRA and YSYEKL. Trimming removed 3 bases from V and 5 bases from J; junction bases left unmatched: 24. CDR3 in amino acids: CASSHRVGQGGFRPGNEKLFF. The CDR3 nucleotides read TGCGCCAGCAGCCATCGGGTAGGGCAGGGGGGATTCAGACCAGGGAATGAAAAACTGTTTTTT.

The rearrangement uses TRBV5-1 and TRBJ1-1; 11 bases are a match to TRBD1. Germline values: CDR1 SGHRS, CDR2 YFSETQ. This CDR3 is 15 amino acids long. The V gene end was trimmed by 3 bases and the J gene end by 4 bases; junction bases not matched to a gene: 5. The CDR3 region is CASSWGQGGGTEAFF. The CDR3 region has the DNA TGCGCCAGCAGCTGGGGACAGGGGGGTGGCACTGAAGCTTTCTTT.

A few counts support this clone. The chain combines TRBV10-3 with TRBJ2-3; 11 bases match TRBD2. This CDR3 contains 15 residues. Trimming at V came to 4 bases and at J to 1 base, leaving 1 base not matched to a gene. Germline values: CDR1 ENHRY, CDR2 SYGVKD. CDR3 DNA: TGTGCCATCAGTGTGACTAGCGGGGGCACAGATACGCAGTATTTT. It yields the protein CAISVTSGGTDTQYF.

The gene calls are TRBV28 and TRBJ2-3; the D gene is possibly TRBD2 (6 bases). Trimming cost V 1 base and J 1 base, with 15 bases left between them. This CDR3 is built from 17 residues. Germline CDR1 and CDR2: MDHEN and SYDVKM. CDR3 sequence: CASSLSSGVAGTDTQYF. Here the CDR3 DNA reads TGTGCCAGCAGTTTATCCTCCGGGGTAGCGGGCACAGATACGCAGTATTTT. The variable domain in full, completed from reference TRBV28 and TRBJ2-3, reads DVKVTQSSRYLVKRTGEKVFLECVQDMDHENMFWYRQDPGLGLRLIYFSYDVKMKEKGDIPEGYSVSREKKERFSLILESASTNQTSMYLCASSLSSGVAGTDTQYFGPGTRLTVL.

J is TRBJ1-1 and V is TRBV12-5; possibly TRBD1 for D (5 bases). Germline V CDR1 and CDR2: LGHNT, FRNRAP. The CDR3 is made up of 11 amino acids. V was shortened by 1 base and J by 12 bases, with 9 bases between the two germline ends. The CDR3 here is CASGLEGIPFF. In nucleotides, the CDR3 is TGTGCTAGTGGTTTGGAGGGGATACCTTTCTTT.

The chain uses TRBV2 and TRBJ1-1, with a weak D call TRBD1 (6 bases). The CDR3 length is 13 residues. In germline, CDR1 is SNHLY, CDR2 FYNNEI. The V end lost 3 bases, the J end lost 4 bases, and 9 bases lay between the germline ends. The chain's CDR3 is CASSDMGATEAFF. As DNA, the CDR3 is TGTGCCAGCAGTGATATGGGGGCCACTGAAGCTTTCTTT.

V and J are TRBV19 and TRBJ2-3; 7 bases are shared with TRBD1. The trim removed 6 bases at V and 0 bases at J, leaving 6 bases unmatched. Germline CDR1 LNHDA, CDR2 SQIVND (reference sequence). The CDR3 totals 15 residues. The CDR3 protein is CASRGTAGSTDTQYF. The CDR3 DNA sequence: TGTGCCAGTAGGGGGACAGCAGGAAGCACAGATACGCAGTATTTT.

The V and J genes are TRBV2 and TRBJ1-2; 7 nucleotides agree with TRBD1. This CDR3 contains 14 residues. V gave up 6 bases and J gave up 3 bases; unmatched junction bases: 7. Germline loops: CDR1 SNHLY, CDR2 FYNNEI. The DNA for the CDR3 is TGTGCCAGCAGGTCGACAGGGTCTGACTATGGCTACACCTTC. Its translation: CASRSTGSDYGYTF. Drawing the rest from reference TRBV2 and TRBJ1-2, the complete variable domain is EPEVTQTPSHQVTQMGQEVILRCVPISNHLYFYWYRQILGQKVEFLVSFYNNEISEKSEIFDDQFSVERPDGSNFTLKIRSTKLEDSAMYFCASRSTGSDYGYTFGSGTRLTVV.

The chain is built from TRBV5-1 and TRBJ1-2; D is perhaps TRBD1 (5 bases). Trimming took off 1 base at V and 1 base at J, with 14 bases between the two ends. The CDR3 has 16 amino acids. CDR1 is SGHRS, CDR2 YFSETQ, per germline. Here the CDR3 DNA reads TGCGCCAGCAGCTTGTTGGGGGGGTCCTTTAACTATGGCTACACCTTC. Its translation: CASSLLGGSFNYGYTF.

The CDR3 spells CASTQSSGANVLTF. CDR3 DNA: TGTGCCAGCACACAAAGCTCTGGGGCCAACGTCCTGACTTTC. V gene TRBV6-1 combines with J gene TRBJ2-6; D is uncertain. The CDR3 loop spans 14 amino acids. Germline CDR1 MNHNS, CDR2 SASEGT. Trimming removed 7 bases from V and 0 bases from J, with 7 bases in between.

CDR3 DNA: TGCGCCAGCAGCCAAAGACTAGCGGGAAACCAAGAGACCCAGTACTTC. Its protein is CASSQRLAGNQETQYF. The chain uses TRBV4-1 and TRBJ2-5; 11 nucleotides match TRBD2. The CDR3 covers 16 residues. After removal of 2 bases from V and 0 bases from J, the junction contained 2 bases not matched to a gene. From germline, CDR1 is MGHRA and CDR2 YSYEKL.

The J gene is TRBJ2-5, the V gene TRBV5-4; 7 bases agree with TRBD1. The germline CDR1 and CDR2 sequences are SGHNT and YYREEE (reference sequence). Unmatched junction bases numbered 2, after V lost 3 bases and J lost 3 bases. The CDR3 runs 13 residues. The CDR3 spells CASSSGTEETQYF. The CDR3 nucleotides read TGTGCCAGCAGCTCCGGGACAGAAGAGACCCAGTACTTC.

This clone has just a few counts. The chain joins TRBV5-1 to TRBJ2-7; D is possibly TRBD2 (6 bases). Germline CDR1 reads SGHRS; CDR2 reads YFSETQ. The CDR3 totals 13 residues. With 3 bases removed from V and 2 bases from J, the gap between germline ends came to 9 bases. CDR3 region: CASSSGLTYEQYF. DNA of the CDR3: TGCGCCAGCAGCTCGGGACTTACCTACGAGCAGTACTTC.

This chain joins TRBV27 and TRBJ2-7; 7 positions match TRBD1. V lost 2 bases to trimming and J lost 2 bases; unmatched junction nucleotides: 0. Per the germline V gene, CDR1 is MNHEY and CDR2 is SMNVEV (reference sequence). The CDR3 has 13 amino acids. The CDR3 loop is CASSLGTAYEQYF. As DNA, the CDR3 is TGTGCCAGCAGTTTAGGGACAGCCTACGAGCAGTACTTC.

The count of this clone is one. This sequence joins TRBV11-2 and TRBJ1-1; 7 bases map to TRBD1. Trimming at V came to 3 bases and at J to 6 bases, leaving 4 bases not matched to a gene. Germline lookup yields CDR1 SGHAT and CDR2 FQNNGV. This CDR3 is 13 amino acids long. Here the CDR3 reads CASSLDRRSEAFF. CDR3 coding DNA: TGTGCCAGCAGCTTGGACAGGCGTTCTGAAGCTTTCTTT.

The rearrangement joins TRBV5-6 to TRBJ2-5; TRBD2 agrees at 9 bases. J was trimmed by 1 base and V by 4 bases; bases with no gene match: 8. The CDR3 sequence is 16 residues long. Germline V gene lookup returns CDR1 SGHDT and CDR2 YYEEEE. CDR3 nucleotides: TGTGCCAGCAGCCGGGGGCTAGCGGGGAGCCAAGAGACCCAGTACTTC. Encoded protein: CASSRGLAGSQETQYF. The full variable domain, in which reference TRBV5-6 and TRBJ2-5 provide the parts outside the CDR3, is DAGVTQSPTHLIKTRGQQVTLRCSPKSGHDTVSWYQQALGQGPQFIFQYYEEEERQRGNFPDRFSGHQFPNYSSELNVNALLLGDSALYLCASSRGLAGSQETQYFGPGTRLLVL.

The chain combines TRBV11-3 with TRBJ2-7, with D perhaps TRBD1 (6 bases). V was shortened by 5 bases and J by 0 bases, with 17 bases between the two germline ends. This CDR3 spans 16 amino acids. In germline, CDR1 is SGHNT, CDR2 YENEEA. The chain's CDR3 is CASSPRGGQSSYEQYF. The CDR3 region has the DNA TGTGCCAGCAGCCCCAGAGGGGGACAAAGCTCCTACGAGCAGTACTTC.

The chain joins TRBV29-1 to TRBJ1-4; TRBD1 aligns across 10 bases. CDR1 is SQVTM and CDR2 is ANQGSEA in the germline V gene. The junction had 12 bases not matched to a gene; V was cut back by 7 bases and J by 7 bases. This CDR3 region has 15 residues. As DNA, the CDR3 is TGCAGCGCCCAGACAGGGGGCGCCGAGGGTGAAAAACTGTTTTTT. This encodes CSAQTGGAEGEKLFF.

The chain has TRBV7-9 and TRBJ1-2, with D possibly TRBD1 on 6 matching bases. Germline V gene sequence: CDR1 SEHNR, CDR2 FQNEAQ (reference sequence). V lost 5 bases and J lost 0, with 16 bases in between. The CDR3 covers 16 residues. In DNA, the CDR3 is TGTGCCAGCAGCCCACCCGGACAGTTAGCTAACTATGGCTACACCTTC. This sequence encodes CASSPPGQLANYGYTF.

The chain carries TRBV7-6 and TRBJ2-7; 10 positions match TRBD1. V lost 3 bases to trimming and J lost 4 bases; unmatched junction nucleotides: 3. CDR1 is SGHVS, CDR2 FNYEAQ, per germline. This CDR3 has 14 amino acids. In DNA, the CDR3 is TGTGCCAGCAGCTTGGGACAGGGGAGATACGAGCAGTACTTC. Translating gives CASSLGQGRYEQYF.

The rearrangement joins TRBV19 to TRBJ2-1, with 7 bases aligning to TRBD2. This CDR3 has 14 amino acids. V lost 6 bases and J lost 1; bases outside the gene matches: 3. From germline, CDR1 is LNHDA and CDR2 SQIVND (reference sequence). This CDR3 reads CASSRTSSYNEQFF. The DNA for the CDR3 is TGTGCCAGTAGCCGGACTAGTTCCTACAATGAGCAGTTCTTC.

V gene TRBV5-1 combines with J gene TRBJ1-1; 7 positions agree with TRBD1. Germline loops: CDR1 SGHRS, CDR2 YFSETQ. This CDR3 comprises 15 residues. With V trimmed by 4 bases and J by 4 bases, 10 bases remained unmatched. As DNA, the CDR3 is TGCGCCAGCAGCGGCACAGGGGATTCGGGCACTGAAGCTTTCTTT. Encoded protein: CASSGTGDSGTEAFF.

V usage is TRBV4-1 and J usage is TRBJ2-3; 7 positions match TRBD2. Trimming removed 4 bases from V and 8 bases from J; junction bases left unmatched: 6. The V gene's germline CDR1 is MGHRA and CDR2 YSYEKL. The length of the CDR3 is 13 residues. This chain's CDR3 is CASSPMGLSTQYF. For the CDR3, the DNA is TGCGCCAGCAGCCCTATGGGACTATCTACGCAGTATTTT.